The subject of this entry is one T cell receptor beta chain. Germline V gene lookup returns CDR1 SGHRS and CDR2 YFSETQ. V shed 3 bases and J shed 3 bases, with 12 bases lying between them. This CDR3 is 14 amino acids long. This sample is part of a study of blood T cell repertoires in COVID-19. Study-level information: Sample material is recorded as cDNA or gDNA derived from T cells, B-cell-depleted T cells, or PBMCs.

As processed by the authors: Counts of nucleated cells, estimated from reference gene primer amplification, were obtained. Clones were sequenced by immunoSEQ multiplex PCR, and TCRdb holds only the in-frame ones, with some missing. The DNA was the basis for D and trimming; V, J and clone size are from that table. The sample has about 70,000 clones, 86% seen once; the top ten hold roughly 3.9%. The clonotype comes from a man between 65 and 80 years old with active COVID-19. Sequencing used peripheral blood. This chain connects TRBV5-1 to TRBJ2-5; D possibly corresponds to TRBD1 (6 bases). The CDR3: CASSSLGGKETQYF. As DNA, the CDR3 is TGCGCCAGCAGCTCTCTTGGGGGCAAAGAGACCCAGTACTTC.